This record concerns one T cell receptor (beta chain) sequence. Its antigen is unidentified. This CDR3 spans 13 amino acids. Trimming stripped 4 bases from V and 0 bases from J, with 9 bases between. From germline, CDR1 is DFQATT and CDR2 SNEGSKA (reference sequence). This sample was included in a study of blood T cells in healthy people across ages. Study-level points and caveats: Getting older went along with TCR beta diversity per million T cells dropping roughly linearly.

With a J-beta primer mix and a sample-barcoded 5' primer, a second PCR ran about 7 to 11 cycles. MiXCR, run by TCRdb on the 5' RACE reads, gives a single entry per CDR3 protein. The data hold just under 750,000 distinct CDR3 sequences, with 22% observed a single time. Material: blood. The chain combines TRBV20-1 with TRBJ1-1; tentatively, D is TRBD1 (5 bases). The receptor was isolated from a man between 65 and 80 years old in good health. Here the CDR3 reads CSATAGMNTEAFF. CDR3 coding DNA: TGCAGTGCTACCGCAGGGATGAACACTGAAGCTTTCTTT.